The 24 T cell receptor beta chains below come from one sample, sequenced in a study of pediatric ulcerative colitis. Sequencing was performed with immunoSEQ multiplex PCR; in TCRdb, only in-frame clones are kept and a portion is missing. The sample includes about 36,000 clones, less than 85% of them seen just once. What was sequenced was blood. The receptors were gathered from a girl between 5 and 17 years old with moderate ulcerative colitis.

Comment on this clone: The same CDR3 arises from other DNA sequences in this sample as well. The chain couples TRBV7-4 to TRBJ2-1, with 12 bases matching TRBD2. J lost 4 bases, V lost 3 bases, and 4 bases had no gene match. CDR1 and CDR2 from the germline V gene are SGHVT and SQSDAQ. The length of the CDR3 is 16 residues. The CDR3 reads CASSLGTSGGYNEQFF. The CDR3 nucleotides are TGTGCCAGCAGCTTGGGCACTAGCGGGGGGTACAATGAGCAGTTCTTC.

J is TRBJ1-2 and V is TRBV7-2; 9 bases fit TRBD1. Per the germline V gene, CDR1 is SGHTA and CDR2 is FQGNSA. This CDR3 comprises 15 residues. V lost 7 bases, J lost 4 bases, and 10 bases stayed unmatched. CDR3 in amino acids: CASNPAGTGSYGYTF. The CDR3 DNA sequence: TGTGCCAGCAACCCTGCCGGGACAGGGTCCTATGGCTACACCTTC. The full variable domain, with the rest looked up from reference TRBV7-2 and TRBJ1-2, is GAGVSQSPSNKVTEKGKDVELRCDPISGHTALYWYRQSLGQGLEFLIYFQGNSAPDKSGLPSDRFSAERTGGSVSTLTIQRTQQEDSAVYLCASNPAGTGSYGYTFGSGTRLTVV.

The rearrangement links TRBV11-2 to TRBJ2-5; 12 positions agree with TRBD2. CDR3 length: 16 amino acids. Losses at the gene ends were 5 bases for V and 4 bases for J; bases not matched to a gene: 8. From germline, CDR1 is SGHAT and CDR2 FQNNGV. CDR3 sequence (DNA): TGTGCCAGCAGCGACACCGCTAGCGGGAGGGGAGAGACCCAGTACTTC. Amino acid sequence: CASSDTASGRGETQYF.

This rearrangement joins TRBV7-9 to TRBJ2-1; D is undetermined. CDR3 length: 12 residues. Germline loops: CDR1 SEHNR, CDR2 FQNEAQ (reference sequence). V was cut by 5 bases and J by 2 bases, with 4 bases left in between. The CDR3 DNA sequence: TGTGCCAGCAGCGCAACCTACAATGAGCAGTTCTTC. Its protein product is CASSATYNEQFF.

J is TRBJ2-3 and V is TRBV11-3; TRBD2 is a possible D gene (5 bases). The CDR3 sequence is 15 residues long. Trimming removed 5 bases from V and 3 bases from J, with 15 bases in between. From germline, CDR1 is SGHNT and CDR2 YENEEA. CDR3 nucleotides: TGTGCCAGCAGCCCCGACTGGACTCCGACAGATACGCAGTATTTT. Its translation: CASSPDWTPTDTQYF.

This CDR3 is CASSLQGWQETQYF. The DNA of the CDR3 is TGTGCCAGCAGCTTACAGGGGTGGCAAGAGACCCAGTACTTC. The V call is TRBV7-9, the J call TRBJ2-5, with D perhaps matching TRBD1 (6 bases). V lost 2 bases and J 2 bases, leaving 9 bases between the germline ends. The CDR3 is made up of 14 amino acids. Germline V gene lookup returns CDR1 SEHNR and CDR2 FQNEAQ (reference sequence).

The chain employs TRBV2 and TRBJ1-1; D ambiguous. The germline V and J ends were trimmed by 8 bases and 6 bases, with 10 bases remaining between them. The CDR3 runs to 11 residues. CDR1 SNHLY and CDR2 FYNNEI come from the germline V gene. As DNA, the CDR3 is TGTGCCAGCCGGACCGGTGCTGAAGCTTTCTTT. Translating gives CASRTGAEAFF.

The rearrangement uses TRBV18 and TRBJ2-7; D ambiguous. The ends were cut back, 2 bases at V and 5 bases at J, with 13 bases in the middle. CDR3 length: 14 amino acids. The V gene's germline CDR1 is KGHSH and CDR2 LQKENI. CDR3 bases: TGTGCCAGCTCACCAGTTTTTGTGGGGAACGAGCAGTACTTC. Translating gives CASSPVFVGNEQYF.

The chain links TRBV4-3 to TRBJ2-7, with D possibly being TRBD2 (5 bases). Germline CDR1 reads LGHNA; CDR2 reads YSLEER. This CDR3 spans 13 amino acids. The V end lost 0 bases, the J end lost 4 bases, and 7 bases lay between the germline ends. CDR3 region: CASSQDRGYEQYF. DNA for the CDR3: TGCGCCAGCAGCCAAGATAGAGGGTACGAGCAGTACTTC.

This chain uses TRBV4-2 with TRBJ2-3; D is undetermined. The germline gives CDR1 LGHNA, CDR2 YNFKEQ. Trimming removed 0 bases from V and 2 bases from J, with 3 bases in between. This CDR3 region has 13 residues. The DNA for the CDR3 is TGTGCCAGCAGCCAAGACACCACAGATACGCAGTATTTT. Its translation: CASSQDTTDTQYF.

This chain joins TRBV9 and TRBJ1-6; unclear D gene. Trimming took off 0 bases at V and 8 bases at J, with 6 bases between the two ends. CDR1 and CDR2 (germline): SGDLS, YYNGEE. The length of the CDR3 is 13 residues. The CDR3 is CASSVALDSPLHF. In DNA form, the CDR3 reads TGTGCCAGCAGCGTAGCTTTAGATTCACCCCTCCACTTT.

The sample holds a few counts of this clone. The gene calls are TRBV30 and TRBJ1-2, with D unclear. CDR1 is GTSNPN, CDR2 SVGIG, per germline (reference sequence). V lost 5 bases and J lost 7, with 8 bases in between. This CDR3 is 10 amino acids long. CDR3 nucleotide sequence: TGTGCCTGGTACAGTGGTGGCTACACCTTC. Translating gives CAWYSGGYTF. Looking up the rest from reference TRBV30 and TRBJ1-2 gives the full variable domain: SQTIHQWPATLVQPVGSPLSLECTVEGTSNPNLYWYRQAAGRGLQLLFYSVGIGQISSEVPQNLSASRPQDRQFILSSKKLLLSDSGFYLCAWYSGGYTFGSGTRLTVV.

The genes are TRBV6-6 and TRBJ2-7, with 7 positions matching TRBD2. Germline V gene sequence: CDR1 MNHNY, CDR2 SVGAGI (reference sequence). This CDR3 comprises 13 residues. J was trimmed by 5 bases and V by 0 bases; bases with no gene match: 1. This chain's CDR3 is CASSYSGGNEQYF. CDR3 nucleotide sequence: TGTGCCAGCAGTTACTCGGGGGGGAACGAGCAGTACTTC.

This sequence joins TRBV20-1 and TRBJ2-3; D remains ambiguous. The CDR3 has 11 amino acids. The germline V gene encodes CDR1 DFQATT and CDR2 SNEGSKA (reference sequence). CDR3 DNA: TGCAGCCGTACCCCAAGGAACACGCAGTATTTT. Amino acid sequence: CSRTPRNTQYF.

The chain is built from TRBV6-1 and TRBJ1-2; D is perhaps TRBD1 (5 bases). Germline assignment: CDR1 MNHNS and CDR2 SASEGT. Trimming removed 3 bases from V and 4 bases from J, with 18 bases in between. This CDR3 spans 16 amino acids. This chain's CDR3 is CASSDPRTRNGYGYTF. As DNA, the CDR3 is TGTGCCAGCAGTGATCCACGGACACGAAATGGCTATGGCTACACCTTC.

This chain joins TRBV19 and TRBJ2-7; 9 nucleotides agree with TRBD1. Germline V gene lookup returns CDR1 LNHDA and CDR2 SQIVND (reference sequence). This CDR3 spans 14 amino acids. V lost 5 bases and J lost 6; bases outside the gene matches: 8. The CDR3, as DNA: TGTGCCAGTAGTGGTGGGACAGGGCGGGGCGAGCAGTACTTC. It specifies CASSGGTGRGEQYF.

The chain employs TRBV2 and TRBJ1-5; no definite D call. Germline V gives CDR1 SNHLY, CDR2 FYNNEI. V was cut by 7 bases and J by 3 bases, with 16 bases left in between. The CDR3 has 15 amino acids. CDR3 DNA: TGTGCCAGCACCAGGCACATCGGAGACAATCAGCCCCAGCATTTT. It yields the protein CASTRHIGDNQPQHF. Supplemented by reference TRBV2 and TRBJ1-5, the full variable domain reads EPEVTQTPSHQVTQMGQEVILRCVPISNHLYFYWYRQILGQKVEFLVSFYNNEISEKSEIFDDQFSVERPDGSNFTLKIRSTKLEDSAMYFCASTRHIGDNQPQHFGDGTRLSIL.

The chain has TRBV30 and TRBJ1-2; no definite D call. This CDR3 contains 13 residues. V was pared by 3 bases and J by 2 bases, with 10 bases between. Germline lookup yields CDR1 GTSNPN and CDR2 SVGIG (reference sequence). The CDR3 sequence: CAWSDQTNYGYTF. Here the CDR3 DNA reads TGTGCCTGGAGCGACCAGACAAACTATGGCTACACCTTC. Full variable domain (missing parts from reference TRBV30 and TRBJ1-2): SQTIHQWPATLVQPVGSPLSLECTVEGTSNPNLYWYRQAAGRGLQLLFYSVGIGQISSEVPQNLSASRPQDRQFILSSKKLLLSDSGFYLCAWSDQTNYGYTFGSGTRLTVV.

The V gene is TRBV7-9, the J gene TRBJ2-7, with D tentatively TRBD2 (5 bases). This CDR3 comprises 13 residues. V dropped 5 bases and J dropped 4 bases, with 12 bases sitting between them. Germline assignment: CDR1 SEHNR and CDR2 FQNEAQ (reference sequence). The CDR3 loop is CASSMDFGYEQYF. CDR3 nucleotide sequence: TGTGCCAGCAGCATGGACTTCGGGTACGAGCAGTACTTC.

The V and J genes are TRBV19 and TRBJ1-1, with 10 bases aligning to TRBD1. V shed 6 bases, J shed 0 bases, and the junction held 4 bases outside the gene matches. Per the germline V gene, CDR1 is LNHDA and CDR2 is SQIVND (reference sequence). This CDR3 comprises 15 residues. CDR3 residues: CASSLTGGLNTEAFF. For the CDR3, the DNA is TGTGCCAGTAGCTTGACAGGGGGCTTGAACACTGAAGCTTTCTTT.

The chain combines TRBV19 with TRBJ1-1; no clear D gene. The CDR3 has 12 amino acids. The ends were cut back, 5 bases at V and 1 base at J, with 5 bases in the middle. Per the germline V gene, CDR1 is LNHDA and CDR2 is SQIVND (reference sequence). DNA of the CDR3: TGTGCCAGTAGTTCGGGGAACACTGAAGCTTTCTTT. It translates to CASSSGNTEAFF. Drawing the rest from reference TRBV19 and TRBJ1-1, the complete variable domain is DGGITQSPKYLFRKEGQNVTLSCEQNLNHDAMYWYRQDPGQGLRLIYYSQIVNDFQKGDIAEGYSVSREKKESFPLTVTSAQKNPTAFYLCASSSGNTEAFFGQGTRLTVV.

The genes are TRBV30 and TRBJ2-7, with D tentatively TRBD1 or TRBD2 (5 bases each). V gave up 4 bases and J gave up 5 bases, with 18 bases separating them. CDR1 GTSNPN and CDR2 SVGIG come from the germline V gene (reference sequence). CDR3 length: 14 residues. The CDR3 loop reads CAWNLGAGRHEQYF. Written as DNA, the CDR3 is TGTGCCTGGAATCTCGGGGCAGGGAGACACGAGCAGTACTTC. Based on the CDR3 plus reference TRBV30 and TRBJ2-7, the full variable domain is SQTIHQWPATLVQPVGSPLSLECTVEGTSNPNLYWYRQAAGRGLQLLFYSVGIGQISSEVPQNLSASRPQDRQFILSSKKLLLSDSGFYLCAWNLGAGRHEQYFGPGTRLTVT.

The V and J genes are TRBV5-1 and TRBJ2-1; TRBD1 matches at 8 bases. Losses at the gene ends were 0 bases for V and 3 bases for J; bases not matched to a gene: 2. CDR1 and CDR2 from the germline V gene are SGHRS and YFSETQ. The length of the CDR3 is 15 residues. As DNA, the CDR3 is TGCGCCAGCAGCTTGGACAGGGGGGACTACAATGAGCAGTTCTTC. This gives the protein CASSLDRGDYNEQFF.

This clone was detected only a few times. The rearrangement joins TRBV2 to TRBJ2-2, with D unclear. The V end was cut by 2 bases, the J end by 6 bases, with 7 bases between. The CDR3 consists of 13 residues. Looked up from germline, CDR1 is SNHLY and CDR2 is FYNNEI. The CDR3 DNA reads TGTGCCAGCAGTGAAAGGCAGGCCGGGGAGCTGTTTTTT. It is translated as CASSERQAGELFF.